Presented here are 12 T cell receptor beta chains from one specimen sequenced in a study of T cell responses to AZD1222 COVID-19 vaccine. Sequencing used immunoSEQ multiplex PCR; TCRdb keeps in-frame clones, though not all of them. The sample lists about 170,000 clones, around nine tenths occurring once. The source was peripheral blood, collected 28 days after the second AZD1222 dose. The receptor set was obtained from an adult who received the AZD1222 COVID-19 vaccine.

The CDR3 region is CASSRATGGGNQPQHF. The CDR3 DNA follows: TGCGCCAGCAGCCGGGCAACAGGGGGAGGCAATCAGCCCCAGCATTTT. V usage is TRBV4-1 and J usage is TRBJ1-5, with 8 positions matching TRBD1. The germline V gene encodes CDR1 MGHRA and CDR2 YSYEKL. There are 16 residues in the CDR3. With 4 bases clipped from V and 2 bases from J, the junction kept 7 bases outside the gene matches.

This clone showed up just once. The rearrangement joins TRBV6-2 or TRBV6-3 to TRBJ1-5; a possible D gene is TRBD1 (5 bases). With 4 bases removed from V and 2 bases from J, the gap between germline ends came to 9 bases. Germline loops: CDR1 MNHEY, CDR2 SVGEGT. This CDR3 contains 14 residues. In DNA form, the CDR3 reads TGTGCCAGCAGTTGGCAGGGTCGCAATCAGCCCCAGCATTTT. The encoded protein is CASSWQGRNQPQHF.

The rearrangement joins TRBV5-6 to TRBJ1-1; D gene uncertain. Trimming shortened V by 0 bases and J by 6 bases, and 12 bases separated the two germline ends. Germline V gene data show CDR1 as SGHDT and CDR2 as YYEEEE. The CDR3 runs 14 residues. As DNA, the CDR3 is TGTGCCAGCAGCTTGGGCCTGCTCGTCTCTGAAGCTTTCTTT. It is translated as CASSLGLLVSEAFF.

This chain links TRBV30 with TRBJ1-5; a weak D match, TRBD1 (6 bases). CDR3 length equals 14 residues. Trimming took 2 bases from V and 3 from J, leaving 11 bases between them. The germline V gene has CDR1 GTSNPN and CDR2 SVGIG (reference sequence). CDR3 nucleotide sequence: TGTGCCTGGAGTCTCGGGACACTCAATCAGCCCCAGCATTTT. Residues: CAWSLGTLNQPQHF.

This chain links TRBV4-2 with TRBJ1-2; 12 nucleotides line up with TRBD1. This CDR3 spans 16 amino acids. Germline V CDR1 and CDR2: LGHNA, YNFKEQ. V dropped 1 base and J dropped 7; count of bases not matched to a gene: 7. The CDR3 coding sequence is TGTGCCAGCAGCCAAGTTGGGACAGGGGGCGCGAGTGGCTACACCTTC. Translating gives CASSQVGTGGASGYTF.

The chain combines TRBV11-2 with TRBJ1-1; a weak D match, TRBD1 (6 bases). Germline values: CDR1 SGHAT, CDR2 FQNNGV. Trimming removed 8 bases at V and 4 bases at J, with 11 bases between. CDR3 length: 12 amino acids. The DNA for the CDR3 is TGTGCCAGCGAGGGGGGAGTCACTGAAGCTTTCTTT. It is translated as CASEGGVTEAFF.

V usage is TRBV14 and J usage is TRBJ1-2; perhaps TRBD1 as D (5 bases). This CDR3 contains 14 residues. V lost 5 bases and J 8 bases, leaving 18 bases between the germline ends. CDR1 is SGHDN and CDR2 is FVKESK in the germline V gene. The CDR3 reads CASSWGRAARGYTF. The CDR3 DNA sequence: TGTGCCAGCAGCTGGGGGAGGGCAGCCCGGGGCTACACCTTC. Looking up the rest from reference TRBV14 and TRBJ1-2 gives the full variable domain: EAGVTQFPSHSVIEKGQTVTLRCDPISGHDNLYWYRRVMGKEIKFLLHFVKESKQDESGMPNNRFLAERTGGTYSTLKVQPAELEDSGVYFCASSWGRAARGYTFGSGTRLTVV.

This clone was seen just once. The chain couples TRBV5-1 to TRBJ2-7, with D uncertain. This CDR3 comprises 11 residues. V lost 5 bases and J 4 bases, leaving 7 bases between the germline ends. The germline CDR1 and CDR2 sequences are SGHRS and YFSETQ. Written as DNA, the CDR3 is TGCGCCAGCAGGCGAGGTTACGAGCAGTACTTC. Translation gives CASRRGYEQYF.

The chain has TRBV5-6 and TRBJ2-2, with no clear D. Trimming pared 1 base from V and 7 bases from J, leaving 8 bases between. Per germline, CDR1 SGHDT and CDR2 YYEEEE. The CDR3 length is 13 residues. The CDR3 DNA follows: TGTGCCAGCAGCTTGACGCTGCACGGGGAGCTGTTTTTT. Translated: CASSLTLHGELFF. Full variable domain (outside the CDR3, taken from reference TRBV5-6 and TRBJ2-2): DAGVTQSPTHLIKTRGQQVTLRCSPKSGHDTVSWYQQALGQGPQFIFQYYEEEERQRGNFPDRFSGHQFPNYSSELNVNALLLGDSALYLCASSLTLHGELFFGEGSRLTVL.

V gene TRBV5-1 combines with J gene TRBJ2-7; possible D gene TRBD1, 6 bases. The CDR3 sequence is 16 residues long. Trimming took 0 bases from V and 1 from J, leaving 14 bases between them. The germline V gene encodes CDR1 SGHRS and CDR2 YFSETQ. The CDR3 DNA sequence: TGCGCCAGCAGCTTGGCGTACCCCGGGACATCCTACGAGCAGTACTTC. Its protein is CASSLAYPGTSYEQYF.

The chain links TRBV2 to TRBJ1-2; maybe TRBD1 (6 bases). There are 14 residues in the CDR3. Per the germline V gene, CDR1 is SNHLY and CDR2 is FYNNEI. Trimming shortened V by 0 bases and J by 3 bases, and 8 bases separated the two germline ends. CDR3 amino acids: CASSEAAGDYGYTF. The CDR3 region has the DNA TGTGCCAGCAGTGAAGCCGCAGGGGACTATGGCTACACCTTC.

This sequence joins TRBV4-1 and TRBJ1-5; unclear D gene. The germline CDR1 and CDR2 sequences are MGHRA and YSYEKL. Between the trimmed V and J ends, which lost 0 bases and 4 bases, there was a span of 10 bases. This CDR3 is 15 amino acids long. DNA of the CDR3: TGCGCCAGCAGCCAAGAGGACCGGCGGAATCAGCCCCAGCATTTT. Amino acids: CASSQEDRRNQPQHF.